The rows below give T cell receptor beta chains drawn from one sample of a study of shared clonotypes between healthy human individuals. Sequencing used immunoSEQ multiplex PCR; TCRdb keeps in-frame clones, though not all of them. The profile covers around 650,000 clones, with 95% to 97% appearing a single time and roughly 0.1% taken by the ten largest. Sequencing was carried out using naive CD8+ T cells sorted from blood. The receptors come from a woman younger than 45 in good health. The CDR3 runs from the conserved cysteine through the conserved F or W. D genes are given only for firm matches. Only some rows state a clone size, as once, few, many or a class for expanded clones.

v_call,d_call,j_call,clone_size,cdr3_nt,cdr3_aa
TRBV10-2,TRBD1,TRBJ2-7,-,TGCGCCAGCAGTGCCGGGACAGGGGGTAACGAGCAGTACTTC,CASSAGTGGNEQYF
TRBV7-9,-,TRBJ1-2,-,TGTGCCAGCAGCTTAGTCGGAGAGGGGTATGGCTACACCTTC,CASSLVGEGYGYTF
TRBV2,-,TRBJ2-7,-,TGTGCCAGCAGTGAGGCCCGTACCTACGAGCAGTACTTC,CASSEARTYEQYF
TRBV25-1,-,TRBJ2-3,-,TGTGCCGCGGGTGGCGGTTTCTATACGCAGTATTTT,CAAGGGFYTQYF
TRBV5-1,-,TRBJ2-7,once,TGCGCCAGCAGCTTGGGGATCCGTAACGAGCAGTACTTC,CASSLGIRNEQYF
TRBV11-1,-,TRBJ1-2,-,TGTGCCAGCAGCCCCCCCCCAGGGGAGGGCTACACCTTC,CASSPPPGEGYTF
TRBV19,TRBD1,TRBJ2-5,-,TGTGCCAGTAGTATAGGCAGGGGGCGTCAAGAGACCCAGTACTTC,CASSIGRGRQETQYF
TRBV7-6,TRBD2,TRBJ2-7,once,TGTGCCAGCACTCCACTAGCGGGAGCCGACGAGCAGTACTTC,CASTPLAGADEQYF
TRBV28,TRBD2,TRBJ2-1,-,TGTGCCAGCAGGGGACTAGCGGGACCAGGTCCCTACAATGAGCAGTTCTTC,CASRGLAGPGPYNEQFF
TRBV19,TRBD2,TRBJ2-7,-,TGTGCCAGTAGTATAACTAGCGGCTCCTACGAGCAGTACTTC,CASSITSGSYEQYF
TRBV9,TRBD2,TRBJ2-2,once,TGTGCCAGCAGCGTCTTGGCGGGAGGCACCGGGGAGCTGTTTTTT,CASSVLAGGTGELFF
TRBV29-1,-,TRBJ2-1,-,TGCAGCGTTACGATCAATGAGCAGTTCTTC,CSVTINEQFF
TRBV27,-,TRBJ1-1,-,TGTGCCAGCAGTTTTCAGGGGCCCTGGAACACTGAAGCTTTCTTT,CASSFQGPWNTEAFF
TRBV2,-,TRBJ2-7,once,TGTGCCAGCAGAATTGGGGGCTTGGCCTACGAGCAGTACTTC,CASRIGGLAYEQYF
TRBV7-9,TRBD2,TRBJ2-1,-,TGTGCCAGCAGCCCCCCTGCGAGATTAGCGGGAAGTAATGAGCAGTTCTTC,CASSPPARLAGSNEQFF
TRBV4-1,-,TRBJ2-7,-,TGCGCCAGCAGCCTTGCGGGTTACGAGCAGTACTTC,CASSLAGYEQYF
TRBV11-2,-,TRBJ2-5,-,TGTGCCAGCAGCTTAGAGGTTTTGGAGACCCAGTACTTC,CASSLEVLETQYF
TRBV6-5,TRBD1,TRBJ2-2,few,TGTGCCAGCTTACAGGGGAGCACCGGGGAGCTGTTTTTT,CASLQGSTGELFF
TRBV27,TRBD2,TRBJ2-7,-,TGTGCCAGCAGTTTACAGACTAGCGGCTACGAGCAGTACTTC,CASSLQTSGYEQYF
TRBV4-1,-,TRBJ2-3,-,TGCGCCAGCAGCCAAGATCCCCACGGGACGCAGTATACGCAGTATTTT,CASSQDPHGTQYTQYF
TRBV5-4,TRBD2,TRBJ2-3,-,TGTGCCAGCAGGACTAGCGGGTGGGGCTGGGGCACAGATACGCAGTATTTT,CASRTSGWGWGTDTQYF
TRBV7-9,TRBD1,TRBJ1-1,-,TGTGCCAGCAGTCCGGAGGGGGGACAGGGGTTCTTCGGGAACACTGAAGCTTTCTTT,CASSPEGGQGFFGNTEAFF
TRBV28,-,TRBJ1-4,-,TGTGCCAGCAGTTTTCCCCTAAGACAAAAGGGAGGCTCTAATGAAAAACTGTTTTTT,CASSFPLRQKGGSNEKLFF
TRBV5-1,-,TRBJ1-1,-,TGCGCCAGCAGCCCACTAGACAGATACAACACTGAAGCTTTCTTT,CASSPLDRYNTEAFF
TRBV7-9,-,TRBJ2-7,once,TGTGCCAGCAGCTTCCCCAAGGGATACTCCTACGAGCAGTACTTC,CASSFPKGYSYEQYF
TRBV7-7,-,TRBJ2-5,-,TGTGCCAGCAGCTTAGGGACGGGTGGGACAGAGACCCAGTACTTC,CASSLGTGGTETQYF
TRBV19,TRBD2,TRBJ2-7,once,TGTGCCAGTAGATCGGGAGGCGTGGATTACGAGCAGTACTTC,CASRSGGVDYEQYF
TRBV7-6,-,TRBJ2-3,-,TGTGCCAGCAGCCCACGCGAGGCCAGCTTTACAGATACGCAGTATTTT,CASSPREASFTDTQYF
TRBV6-1,TRBD2,TRBJ2-7,-,TGTGCCAGCAGTGAGGCCCGGACGGGAGGGCCCTACGAGCAGTACTTC,CASSEARTGGPYEQYF
TRBV5-6,TRBD1,TRBJ1-3,-,TGTGCCAGCAGACCGGGACAGGGACGAAACACCATATATTTT,CASRPGQGRNTIYF
TRBV30,TRBD2,TRBJ2-1,-,TGTGCCTGGAGTGTAGGGACTAGCGATAGGGATGAGCAGTTCTTC,CAWSVGTSDRDEQFF
TRBV4-1,-,TRBJ1-1,-,TGCGCCAGCAGCCAAGAACCGGGGATTTGGACTGAAGCTTTCTTT,CASSQEPGIWTEAFF
TRBV6-1,TRBD1,TRBJ1-1,-,TGTGCCAGCAGTGACAGGGGGCGTAGCACTGAAGCTTTCTTT,CASSDRGRSTEAFF
TRBV7-9,-,TRBJ2-7,-,TGTGCCAGCAGTCGTAAACAGGGCCCCTACGAGCAGTACTTC,CASSRKQGPYEQYF
TRBV9,TRBD2,TRBJ2-3,-,TGTGCCAGCAGCGTACCCCGACTAGCGGGACAAACAGAAAGCACAGATACGCAGTATTTT,CASSVPRLAGQTESTDTQYF
TRBV2,TRBD1,TRBJ2-1,-,TGTGCCAGCAGGGACAGGGGCTACAATGAGCAGTTCTTC,CASRDRGYNEQFF
TRBV9,TRBD2,TRBJ2-2,-,TGTGCCAGCAGCGCCACCGTCGGTGCGGGAGTAAATACCGGGGAGCTGTTTTTT,CASSATVGAGVNTGELFF
TRBV5-4,-,TRBJ1-2,-,TGTGCCAGCACCCGGGGGGGGACTAACTATGGCTACACCTTC,CASTRGGTNYGYTF
TRBV5-1,TRBD2,TRBJ2-1,-,TGCGCCAGCAGCTTAGTAGCGGGAGGGCCTGGTGAGCAGTTCTTC,CASSLVAGGPGEQFF
TRBV5-4,TRBD2,TRBJ2-7,-,TGTGCCAGCAGCCTTAGAGCGGGAGGGCCTTACGAGCAGTACTTC,CASSLRAGGPYEQYF
TRBV28,TRBD2,TRBJ2-7,-,TGTGCCAGCAGTTTCGGGACTATAGTCACCTACGAGCAGTACTTC,CASSFGTIVTYEQYF
TRBV28,TRBD2,TRBJ2-1,-,TGTGCCAGCAGTCCCCCGGGACTAGCGGACACCCGGGGCAATGAGCAGTTCTTC,CASSPPGLADTRGNEQFF
TRBV28,-,TRBJ1-5,-,TGTGCCAGCAGTTTTCGCGGTCTTAGCAATCAGCCCCAGCATTTT,CASSFRGLSNQPQHF
TRBV27,-,TRBJ1-2,once,TGTGCCAGCGCCCTGATCTCTAACTATGGCTACACCTTC,CASALISNYGYTF
TRBV13,-,TRBJ1-2,-,TGTGCCAGCAGCTCTGGACAGCACAACTATGGCTACACCTTC,CASSSGQHNYGYTF
TRBV4-1,-,TRBJ2-7,-,TGCGCCAGCAGCCATAAGCTAGGGACCCCCTACGAGCAGTACTTC,CASSHKLGTPYEQYF
TRBV19,-,TRBJ2-6,-,TGTGCCAGTAGTATCCTGACGGTTAGCTCTGGGGCCAACGTCCTGACTTTC,CASSILTVSSGANVLTF
TRBV7-8,-,TRBJ2-2,-,TGTGCCAGCAGCACCGGGGAGCTGTTTTTT,CASSTGELFF
TRBV5-1,-,TRBJ2-1,-,TGCGCCAGCACCTTAAACGGGGGACAGGAGCAGTTCTTC,CASTLNGGQEQFF
TRBV2,-,TRBJ2-2,-,TGTGCCAGCAGTACGGGGGGCGCCGGGGAGCTGTTTTTT,CASSTGGAGELFF
TRBV29-1,-,TRBJ2-2,once,TGCAGTGTTGCGGGCCCAGCGACCGGGGAGCTGTTTTTT,CSVAGPATGELFF
TRBV10-3,-,TRBJ2-7,once,TGTGCCACCAGGGACTCCTACGAGCAGTACTTC,CATRDSYEQYF
TRBV11-2,-,TRBJ2-1,-,TGTGCCAGCAGCCTGAACCCTCGTAGGGAGTTTGAGCAGTTCTTC,CASSLNPRREFEQFF
TRBV7-9,TRBD2,TRBJ2-3,-,TGTGCCAGCAGCTTTAGACTAGCGGAGGACTACACAGATACGCAGTATTTT,CASSFRLAEDYTDTQYF